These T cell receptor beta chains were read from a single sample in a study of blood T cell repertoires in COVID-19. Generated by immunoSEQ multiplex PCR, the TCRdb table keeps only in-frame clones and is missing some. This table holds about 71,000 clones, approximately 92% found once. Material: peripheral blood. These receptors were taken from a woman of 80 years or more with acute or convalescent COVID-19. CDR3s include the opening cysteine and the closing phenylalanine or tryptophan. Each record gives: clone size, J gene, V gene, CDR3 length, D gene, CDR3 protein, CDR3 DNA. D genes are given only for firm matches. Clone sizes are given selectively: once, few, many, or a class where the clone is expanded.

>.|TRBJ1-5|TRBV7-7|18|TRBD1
CASSKYDRAPYSNQPQHF
TGTGCTAGCAGCAAATACGACAGGGCCCCTTATAGCAATCAGCCCCAGCATTTT
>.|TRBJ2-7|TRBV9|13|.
CASSVTGNYEQYF
TGTGCCAGCAGCGTTACGGGAAACTACGAGCAGTACTTC
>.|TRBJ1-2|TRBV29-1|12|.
CSVVGGIYGYTF
TGCAGCGTTGTTGGAGGGATCTATGGCTACACCTTC
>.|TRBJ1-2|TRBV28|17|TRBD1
CASSLTGGVPPNYGYTF
TGTGCCAGCAGTTTAACAGGGGGCGTCCCCCCTAACTATGGCTACACCTTC
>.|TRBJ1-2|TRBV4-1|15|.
CASSQGTLANYGYTF
TGCGCCAGCAGCCAAGGGACCCTAGCAAACTATGGCTACACCTTC
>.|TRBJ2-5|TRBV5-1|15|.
CASSLGQQQRETQYF
TGCGCCAGCAGCTTAGGACAGCAACAACGGGAGACCCAGTACTTC
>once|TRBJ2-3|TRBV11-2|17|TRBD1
CASSLGLRDRGRDTQYF
TGTGCCAGCAGCTTAGGGCTTCGGGACAGGGGGCGGGATACGCAGTATTTT
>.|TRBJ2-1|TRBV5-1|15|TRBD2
CASSLVAGRSGEQFF
TGCGCCAGCAGCTTGGTAGCGGGGAGGAGCGGTGAGCAGTTCTTC
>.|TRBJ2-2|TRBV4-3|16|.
CASSVDRTGRAGELFF
TGCGCCAGCAGCGTGGACCGGACAGGGAGGGCCGGGGAGCTGTTTTTT
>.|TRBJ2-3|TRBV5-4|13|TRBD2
CASSVSGRDTQYF
TGTGCCAGCAGCGTTAGCGGGAGAGATACGCAGTATTTT
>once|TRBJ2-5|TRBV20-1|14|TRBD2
CSASGLADQETQYF
TGCAGTGCTAGTGGCCTAGCGGACCAAGAGACCCAGTACTTC
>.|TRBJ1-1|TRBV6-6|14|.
CASSYPTQGTEAFF
TGTGCCAGCAGTTACCCAACCCAGGGGACTGAAGCTTTCTTT
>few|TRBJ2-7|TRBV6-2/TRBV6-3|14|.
CASSYEFGEDEQYF
TGTGCCAGCAGTTACGAGTTTGGGGAGGACGAGCAGTACTTC
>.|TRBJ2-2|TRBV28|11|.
CASRDSGELFF
TGTGCCTCTCGGGATTCCGGGGAGCTGTTTTTT
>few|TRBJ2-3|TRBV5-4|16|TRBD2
CASSFRLAGGTDTQYF
TGTGCCAGCAGCTTTCGACTAGCGGGGGGCACAGATACGCAGTATTTT
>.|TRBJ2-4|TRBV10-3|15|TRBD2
CAIGASGLAKNIQYF
TGTGCCATCGGGGCTAGCGGGTTAGCCAAAAACATTCAGTACTTC
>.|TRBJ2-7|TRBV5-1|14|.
CASSLERRDYEQYF
TGCGCCAGCAGCTTGGAGCGCAGAGACTACGAGCAGTACTTC
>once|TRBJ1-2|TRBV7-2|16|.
CASSLARGGRASGYTF
TGTGCCAGCAGCTTAGCGAGGGGGGGACGGGCGTCTGGCTACACCTTC
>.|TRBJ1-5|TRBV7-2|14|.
CASSPQNSNQPQHF
TGTGCCAGCAGCCCCCAGAATAGCAATCAGCCCCAGCATTTT
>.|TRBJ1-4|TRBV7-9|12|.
CASSAHGEKLFF
TGTGCCAGCAGCGCACACGGGGAAAAACTGTTTTTT
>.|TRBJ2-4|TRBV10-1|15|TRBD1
CASSEGGLAKNIQYF
TGCGCCAGCAGTGAAGGGGGCTTGGCCAAAAACATTCAGTACTTC
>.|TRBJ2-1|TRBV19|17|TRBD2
CASSIRFGLADYNEQFF
TGTGCCAGTAGTATACGTTTCGGACTAGCGGACTACAATGAGCAGTTCTTC
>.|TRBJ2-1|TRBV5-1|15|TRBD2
CASSAGTSGSNEQFF
TGCGCCAGCAGTGCCGGGACTAGCGGCTCCAATGAGCAGTTCTTC
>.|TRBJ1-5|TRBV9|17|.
CARFPEAARGLGQPQHF
TGTGCCAGATTCCCAGAGGCGGCCAGGGGCTTGGGGCAGCCCCAGCATTTT
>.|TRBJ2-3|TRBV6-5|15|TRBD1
CASSSRDRGTDTQYF
TGTGCCAGCAGTAGCCGGGACAGGGGAACAGATACGCAGTATTTT
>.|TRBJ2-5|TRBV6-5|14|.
CASRKQGHQETQYF
TGTGCCAGCAGGAAACAGGGTCACCAAGAGACCCAGTACTTC
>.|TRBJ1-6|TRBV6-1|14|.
CASSERETNSPLHF
TGTGCCAGCAGTGAACGGGAGACTAATTCACCCCTCCACTTT
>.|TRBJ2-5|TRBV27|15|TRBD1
CASSFRYGQEETQYF
TGTGCCAGCAGTTTTCGGTATGGACAGGAAGAGACCCAGTACTTC
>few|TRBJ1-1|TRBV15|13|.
CATSSEPRTEAFF
TGTGCCACCAGTTCAGAGCCGAGGACTGAAGCTTTCTTT
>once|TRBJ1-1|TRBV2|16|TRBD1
CASSVELRQGHTEAFF
TGTGCCAGCAGCGTCGAACTAAGACAGGGTCACACTGAAGCTTTCTTT
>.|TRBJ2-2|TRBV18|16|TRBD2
CASSPGTSGTPGELFF
TGTGCCAGCTCACCTGGGACTAGCGGAACCCCCGGGGAGCTGTTTTTT
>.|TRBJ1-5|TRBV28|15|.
CASSLFRDSNQPQHF
TGTGCCAGCAGTTTATTCAGGGATAGCAATCAGCCCCAGCATTTT
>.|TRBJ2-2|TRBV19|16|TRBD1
CASTPGTGFGTGELFF
TGTGCCAGTACCCCCGGGACAGGGTTTGGCACCGGGGAGCTGTTTTTT
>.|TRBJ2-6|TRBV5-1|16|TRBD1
CASSWTGGSGANVLTF
TGCGCCAGCAGCTGGACAGGGGGCTCTGGGGCCAACGTCCTGACTTTC
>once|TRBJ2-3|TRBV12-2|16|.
CASRRGTGASTDTQYF
TGTGCAAGTCGGAGGGGGACAGGGGCTAGCACAGATACGCAGTATTTT
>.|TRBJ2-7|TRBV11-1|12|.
CASSYGSYEQYF
TGTGCCAGCAGCTACGGGAGTTACGAGCAGTACTTC
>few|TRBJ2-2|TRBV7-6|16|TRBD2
CASSRTVAGNTGELFF
TGTGCCAGCAGCCGGACGGTAGCGGGGAACACCGGGGAGCTGTTTTTT
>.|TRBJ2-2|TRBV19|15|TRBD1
CASSVDRVNTGELFF
TGTGCCAGTAGTGTAGACAGGGTGAACACCGGGGAGCTGTTTTTT
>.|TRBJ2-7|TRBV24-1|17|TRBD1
CATSDGGSGQGAYEQYF
TGTGCCACCAGTGATGGGGGGTCGGGACAGGGGGCCTACGAGCAGTACTTC
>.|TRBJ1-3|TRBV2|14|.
CASSLQGSGNTIYF
TGTGCCAGCAGCTTGCAGGGCTCTGGAAACACCATATATTTT
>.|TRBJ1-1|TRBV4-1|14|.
CASSQGHRNTEAFF
TGCGCCAGCAGCCAAGGACACCGGAACACTGAAGCTTTCTTT
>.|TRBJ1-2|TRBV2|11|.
CASSEDSGYTF
TGTGCCAGCAGCGAGGACAGCGGCTACACCTTC
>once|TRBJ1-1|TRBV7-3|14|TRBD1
CASSRGTENTEAFF
TGTGCCAGCAGCCGGGGGACAGAGAACACTGAAGCTTTCTTT
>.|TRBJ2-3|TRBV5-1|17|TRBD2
CASSLGGTSEGTDTQYF
TGCGCCAGCAGCTTGGGAGGGACTAGCGAGGGCACAGATACGCAGTATTTT
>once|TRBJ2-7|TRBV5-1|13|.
CASSLVGLDEQYF
TGCGCCAGCAGCTTGGTTGGCCTTGACGAGCAGTACTTC
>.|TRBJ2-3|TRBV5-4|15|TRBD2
CASSSPTSGGDTQYF
TGTGCCAGCAGCTCCCCGACTAGCGGGGGAGATACGCAGTATTTT
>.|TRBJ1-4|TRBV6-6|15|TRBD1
CAIGDRGAHNEKLFF
TGTGCCATCGGGGACAGGGGGGCCCATAATGAAAAACTGTTTTTT
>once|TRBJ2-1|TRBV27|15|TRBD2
CASSFQAGWVNEQFF
TGTGCCAGCAGTTTCCAAGCGGGATGGGTAAATGAGCAGTTCTTC
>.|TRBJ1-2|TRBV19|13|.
CASSIGGTDGYTF
TGTGCCAGTAGTATTGGGGGGACCGATGGCTACACCTTC
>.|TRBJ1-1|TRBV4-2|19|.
CASSQVFRGSRGLNTEAFF
TGTGCCAGCAGCCAAGTCTTTCGGGGAAGTCGAGGCCTGAACACTGAAGCTTTCTTT
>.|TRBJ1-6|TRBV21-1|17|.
CASTEIVWDSYNSPLHF
TGTGCCAGCACCGAAATTGTGTGGGACAGTTATAATTCACCCCTCCACTTT
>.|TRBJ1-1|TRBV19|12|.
CASIRAGTEAFF
TGTGCCAGTATTAGGGCGGGAACTGAAGCTTTCTTT
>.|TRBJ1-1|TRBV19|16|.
CASSMGTGVISREAFF
TGTGCCAGTAGTATGGGTACGGGGGTCATCTCCCGTGAAGCTTTCTTT
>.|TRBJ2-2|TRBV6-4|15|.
CASRSKDSPSVELFF
TGTGCCAGCAGAAGCAAGGACAGTCCCTCCGTCGAGCTGTTTTTT
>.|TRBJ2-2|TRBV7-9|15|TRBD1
CASSAGTGNTGELFF
TGTGCCAGCAGCGCCGGGACAGGTAACACCGGGGAGCTGTTTTTT